This T cell receptor (beta chain) was sequenced for a study of cytomegalovirus exposure and HLA in healthy donors. Study-wide results and caveats: It was reported that TCR beta sequences correctly inferred the HLA-A and HLA-B alleles for most subjects. Across donors, most TCRs were seen rarely, yet some public ones were widespread. A reported reduction in N-insertions relative to the approximately 690-donor mean was seen in an Asian-associated ancestry cluster in a later analysis.

CDR1 is SQVTM, CDR2 ANQGSEA, per germline. CDR3 size: 14 residues. The V end was cut by 3 bases, the J end by 0 bases, with 9 bases between. Comments on this clone: Its specificity is not known.

PCR amplification relied on 60 Vbeta primers (plus 13 Jbeta primers). This table comes from immunoSEQ multiplex PCR, and its TCRdb copy is limited to in-frame clones, with some not included. Of about 200,000 clones in the sample, 81% are singletons; the top ten hold around 3.6%. The clonotype originates from a man aged 35-49 years in good health and CMV-seropositive. The chain joins TRBV29-1 to TRBJ1-3; D is perhaps TRBD1 (6 bases). Sequences were obtained from PBMCs. Here the CDR3 reads CSVETGGSGNTIYF. The CDR3 nucleotides are TGCAGCGTTGAGACAGGAGGCTCTGGAAACACCATATATTTT. Drawing the rest from reference TRBV29-1 and TRBJ1-3, the complete variable domain is SAVISQKPSRDICQRGTSLTIQCQVDSQVTMMFWYRQQPGQSLTLIATANQGSEATYESGFVIDKFPISRPNLTFSTLTVSNMSPEDSSIYLCSVETGGSGNTIYFGEGSWLTVV.